This is a list of T cell receptor beta chains from one sample in a study of T cells in Graves' hyperthyroidism and ophthalmopathy. MiXCR was run by TCRdb on the multiplex PCR reads, yielding one entry per CDR3 protein. The profile shows under 400,000 distinct CDR3 sequences, approximately 15% of them singletons. Sequencing was done on a sample of blood. The receptors shown here come from a woman in her fifties or sixties with Graves' hyperthyroidism. CDR3s include the opening cysteine and the closing phenylalanine or tryptophan. D genes are given only for firm matches. Only some rows state a clone size, as once, few, many or a class for expanded clones.

clone_size,d_call,v_call,j_call,cdr3_nt,cdr3_aa
many,NA,TRBV2,TRBJ2-3,TGTGCCAGCAGGGGGACAAACACAGATACGCAGTATTTT,CASRGTNTDTQYF
many,TRBD2,TRBV7-9,TRBJ2-3,TGTGCCAGCAGCTTCGGGACTAGCGGGATCTCCACAGATACGCAGTATTTT,CASSFGTSGISTDTQYF
NA,NA,TRBV7-3,TRBJ2-5,TGTGCCAGCAGCTCCACTAGTGGGGAGACCCAGTACTTC,CASSSTSGETQYF
many,TRBD2,TRBV3-1,TRBJ2-1,TGTGCCAGCAGCCGACTAGCGGGGGTGTACAATGAGCAGTTCTTC,CASSRLAGVYNEQFF
NA,TRBD1,TRBV5-1,TRBJ1-1,TGCGCCAGCAGCTTAACGACAGGGGGCGGGACTGAAGCTTTCTTT,CASSLTTGGGTEAFF
NA,TRBD1,TRBV9,TRBJ1-4,TGTGCCAGCAGCTGGAGCTGGGACAGCCCGAATGAAAAACTGTTTTTT,CASSWSWDSPNEKLFF
many,TRBD1,TRBV15,TRBJ1-2,TGTGCCACCAGCAGACCCAGACAGGGGGTGGTCGGCTACACCTTC,CATSRPRQGVVGYTF
few,NA,TRBV19,TRBJ1-2,TGTGCCAGTACCTACCTTCCAGGTGAAACTAACTATGGCTACACCTTC,CASTYLPGETNYGYTF
few,NA,TRBV6-2/TRBV6-3,TRBJ2-6,TGTGCCAGCAGTTACAGGAGGGGGCGGGGACTTCGCCTTTCTGGGGCCAACGTCCTGACTTTC,CASSYRRGRGLRLSGANVLTF
NA,NA,TRBV27,TRBJ2-1,TGTGCCAGCAGTTTAGACAGGAGCCACTACAATGAGCAGTTCTTC,CASSLDRSHYNEQFF
many,NA,TRBV7-3,TRBJ2-1,TGTGCCAGCAGCCCCCACTTAGGGGCGGGGAATGAGCAGTTCTTC,CASSPHLGAGNEQFF
many,TRBD2,TRBV20-1,TRBJ2-5,TGCAGTGCTAGCCGACTAGCCCAAGAGACCCAGTACTTC,CSASRLAQETQYF
NA,TRBD2,TRBV19,TRBJ2-7,TGTGCCAGTAGTCCCCCCGCCGGGACTAGCGGGAGAAGGTACGAGCAGTACTTC,CASSPPAGTSGRRYEQYF
many,TRBD2,TRBV20-1,TRBJ2-5,TGCAGTGCCCCCCCACTAGCGGCTAGGGAGACCCAGTACTTC,CSAPPLAARETQYF
few,NA,TRBV10-3,TRBJ1-5,TGTGCCACCTCAGAAGACAATCAGCCCCAGCATTTT,CATSEDNQPQHF
many,NA,TRBV5-6,TRBJ2-3,TGTGCCAGCAGCTTGGGGATGATTAAGGGGCTAGATACGCAGTATTTT,CASSLGMIKGLDTQYF
many,NA,TRBV24-1,TRBJ1-2,TGTGCCACCAGTCCCACTTCGACCGAAGAGTATGGCTACACCTTC,CATSPTSTEEYGYTF
NA,TRBD1,TRBV12-3/TRBV12-4,TRBJ1-2,TGTGCCAGCAGTCGTCGGACAGGGGGCTACGGCTATGGCTACACCTTC,CASSRRTGGYGYGYTF
NA,TRBD1,TRBV19,TRBJ1-2,TGTGCCAGTAGTATGGGACAGGGCTATGGCTACACCTTC,CASSMGQGYGYTF
NA,NA,TRBV29-1,TRBJ1-3,TGCAGCGTTGAAGATCAGAAGGCCCTGGACTCTGGAAACACCATATATTTT,CSVEDQKALDSGNTIYF
few,TRBD1,TRBV10-3,TRBJ2-2,TGTGCCATCAGTGAGGGGACAGGGGGCACCGGGGAGCTGTTTTTT,CAISEGTGGTGELFF
NA,TRBD1,TRBV28,TRBJ1-6,TGTGCCAGCAGTCTAGGACAGGGGTATTCACCCCTCCACTTT,CASSLGQGYSPLHF
NA,NA,TRBV7-3,TRBJ2-2,TGTGCCAGCGGTTCGGCAGGGGGGGACACCGGGGAGCTGTTTTTT,CASGSAGGDTGELFF
many,NA,TRBV9,TRBJ2-7,TGTGCCAGCAGCGCCCCACCGGTCCCCGAGCAGTACTTC,CASSAPPVPEQYF
NA,TRBD2,TRBV11-2,TRBJ2-3,TGTGCCAGCAGCTTAAGACTAGCGGGAGGGCGGGCAGATACGCAGTATTTT,CASSLRLAGGRADTQYF
few,NA,TRBV24-1,TRBJ1-1,TGTGCCACTGAGGGGCCGGGGGACACTGAAGCTTTCTTT,CATEGPGDTEAFF
few,NA,TRBV19,TRBJ2-2,TGTGCCAGTAGCGCTCAGGGTCCGGCCTCTGCTCGGGAGCTGTTTTTT,CASSAQGPASARELFF
few,TRBD2,TRBV3-1,TRBJ2-1,TGTGCCAGCAGCCACCATGGACTAGCCGTGGACAATGAGCAGTTCTTC,CASSHHGLAVDNEQFF
NA,NA,TRBV5-1,TRBJ2-2,TGCGCCAGAAGCTTGTGGGGGCCCAACACCGGGGAGCTGTTTTTT,CARSLWGPNTGELFF
NA,TRBD2,TRBV7-9,TRBJ2-7,TGTGCCAGCAGACTGGCGGGGGACGAGCAGTACTTC,CASRLAGDEQYF
many,NA,TRBV7-2,TRBJ2-1,TGTGCCAGCAGCTTAGGCGGGACAACTTACAATGAGCAGTTCTTC,CASSLGGTTYNEQFF
NA,NA,TRBV19,TRBJ2-3,TGTGCCAGTGGTATCGGCCCAGATACGCAGTATTTT,CASGIGPDTQYF
NA,TRBD1,TRBV5-1,TRBJ1-6,TGCGCCAGCACCCCAAGGACAGGGGATAATTCACCCCTCCACTTT,CASTPRTGDNSPLHF
NA,NA,TRBV4-2,TRBJ2-3,TGTGCCAGCAGCCAAGGTGCGAGCGGCCGTGCGGATACGCAGTATTTT,CASSQGASGRADTQYF
NA,NA,TRBV4-2,TRBJ2-5,TGTGCCAGCAGCCAAGAGCGGAGACAAGAGACCCAGTACTTC,CASSQERRQETQYF
many,NA,TRBV5-6,TRBJ2-7,TGTGCCAGCAGCCAGTGGAGGGCGCCAGGGGCCCTCGAGCAGTACTTC,CASSQWRAPGALEQYF